The 6 T cell receptor beta chains presented below share a single source sample, sequenced in a study of tumor-infiltrating lymphocytes in localized non-small cell lung cancer. Only in-frame clones appear in the TCRdb table, and some are missing; sequencing was by immunoSEQ multiplex PCR. The table lists about 16,000 clones, 80% of them singletons. Material for sequencing was uninvolved lung tissue not adjacent to the tumor. The receptors here all came from a human donor with non-small cell lung cancer.

This chain uses TRBV15 with TRBJ1-1, with TRBD1 matching 8 bases. With 5 bases clipped from V and 3 bases from J, the junction kept 5 bases outside the gene matches. The CDR3 loop spans 14 amino acids. Germline-derived CDR1 and CDR2 are LNHNV and YYDKDF (reference sequence). DNA for the CDR3: TGTGCCACCAGCGGCCGGGACAGGTACACTGAAGCTTTCTTT. It specifies CATSGRDRYTEAFF.

This clone has just a few counts. The rearrangement uses TRBV7-3 and TRBJ2-3, with D possibly being TRBD1 (5 bases). The germline CDR1 and CDR2 sequences are SGHTA and FQGTGA. This CDR3 region has 12 residues. V was pared by 5 bases and J by 4 bases, with 7 bases between. The CDR3 sequence is CASSQGPDTQYF. The DNA of the CDR3 is TGTGCCAGCAGCCAGGGCCCAGATACGCAGTATTTT.

The chain employs TRBV6-1 and TRBJ1-5; 7 bases fit TRBD1. From germline, CDR1 is MNHNS and CDR2 SASEGT. V was pared by 4 bases and J by 3 bases, with 6 bases of the junction left unmatched. This CDR3 contains 15 residues. The CDR3 spells CASSGPGQINQPQHF. CDR3 coding DNA: TGTGCCAGCAGTGGGCCGGGACAGATCAATCAGCCCCAGCATTTT.

The table lists this clone with a count of one. The V call is TRBV10-2, the J call TRBJ2-7; 12 positions agree with TRBD2. With 4 bases clipped from V and 1 base from J, the junction kept 8 bases outside the gene matches. The germline V gene encodes CDR1 WSHSY and CDR2 SAAADI. The CDR3 runs to 17 residues. Here the CDR3 DNA reads TGCGCCAGCAGTGGGTCCCGGACTAGCGGGAATTCCTACGAGCAGTACTTC. Protein sequence: CASSGSRTSGNSYEQYF.

The chain uses TRBV20-1 and TRBJ2-4; D unresolved. This CDR3 is 11 amino acids long. V was clipped by 4 bases and J by 7 bases, with 8 bases between them. The germline CDR1 and CDR2 sequences are DFQATT and SNEGSKA (reference sequence). This chain's CDR3 is CSATTYNIQYF. The CDR3 DNA reads as TGCAGTGCTACGACTTACAACATTCAGTACTTC.

This rearrangement joins TRBV6-5 to TRBJ2-7; TRBD1 is a possible D gene (6 bases). Looked up from germline, CDR1 is MNHEY and CDR2 is SVGAGI. V shed 8 bases and J shed 4 bases, with 12 bases lying between them. The CDR3 sequence is 12 residues long. DNA of the CDR3: TGTGCCAGCGGGCGTCAGGGGTACGAGCAGTACTTC. Translated: CASGRQGYEQYF.